Following are 16 T cell receptor beta chains from one sample sequenced in a study of blood T cell repertoires in COVID-19. Generated by immunoSEQ multiplex PCR, the TCRdb table keeps only in-frame clones and is missing some. The repertoire holds just over 250,000 clones, over 80% seen once, with roughly 10% in the top ten. The sample taken for sequencing was peripheral blood. Receptors originate from a woman between 65 and 79 years old with COVID-19, enrolled during active disease.

The chain couples TRBV11-2 to TRBJ2-3; 9 bases fit TRBD2. Germline-derived CDR1 and CDR2 are SGHAT and FQNNGV. This CDR3 has 17 amino acids. J lost 6 bases, V lost 3 bases, and 13 bases had no gene match. The CDR3 DNA is TGTGCCAGCAGCTTGACCGGGACTAGCAGTGGAGCGGATACGCAGTATTTT. The encoded protein is CASSLTGTSSGADTQYF.

This chain connects TRBV28 to TRBJ1-4; 10 positions match TRBD1. The CDR3 length is 14 residues. CDR1 and CDR2 from the germline V gene are MDHEN and SYDVKM. V lost 7 bases, J lost 10 bases, and 9 bases stayed unmatched. Here the CDR3 DNA reads TGTGCCAGCATGAGCGGGACAGGGGCACGAAAACTGTTTTTT. Amino acids: CASMSGTGARKLFF.

The gene calls are TRBV29-1 and TRBJ1-2; 8 bases fit TRBD1. The germline gives CDR1 SQVTM, CDR2 ANQGSEA. J was trimmed by 4 bases and V by 3 bases; bases with no gene match: 1. The CDR3 extends over 12 amino acids. CDR3 bases: TGCAGCGTTGACAGGGGGCTCTATGGCTACACCTTC. Residues: CSVDRGLYGYTF.

This clone is a singleton in its sample. The chain combines TRBV2 with TRBJ1-2, with TRBD1 matching 7 bases. There are 15 residues in the CDR3. Germline loops: CDR1 SNHLY, CDR2 FYNNEI. Trimming cost V 8 bases and J 5 bases; bases outside gene matches: 14. The DNA of the CDR3 is TGTGCCAGCGATGACCAACAGGGGTTCCCTTATGGCTACACCTTC. This gives the protein CASDDQQGFPYGYTF. The full variable domain, rest sourced from reference TRBV2 and TRBJ1-2, is EPEVTQTPSHQVTQMGQEVILRCVPISNHLYFYWYRQILGQKVEFLVSFYNNEISEKSEIFDDQFSVERPDGSNFTLKIRSTKLEDSAMYFCASDDQQGFPYGYTFGSGTRLTVV.

This chain joins TRBV19 and TRBJ1-1; possible D gene TRBD1, 6 bases. The germline CDR1 and CDR2 sequences are LNHDA and SQIVND (reference sequence). With 1 base removed from V and 1 base from J, the gap between germline ends came to 7 bases. The CDR3 sequence is 14 residues long. The CDR3 nucleotides read TGTGCCAGTAGTATAGCGGACAGGAACACTGAAGCTTTCTTT. Encoded protein: CASSIADRNTEAFF.

The chain has TRBV12-3 or TRBV12-4 and TRBJ1-6, with 8 bases identical to TRBD1. The J segment lost 7 bases and the V segment lost 5 bases, leaving 1 base of the junction unmatched. The CDR3 consists of 13 residues. The CDR3 DNA reads as TGTGCCAGCAGTCGGACAGGGAATTCACCCCTCCACTTT. Its translation is CASSRTGNSPLHF.

The rearrangement links TRBV7-9 to TRBJ1-6; D is uncertain. The CDR3 is 13 amino acids. Trimming pared 1 base from V and 10 bases from J, leaving 8 bases between. CDR1 is SEHNR, CDR2 FQNEAQ, per germline (reference sequence). The CDR3: CASSLEGSSPLHF. DNA for the CDR3: TGTGCCAGCAGCTTAGAAGGGAGCTCACCCCTCCACTTT. Full variable domain (outside the CDR3, taken from reference TRBV7-9 and TRBJ1-6): DTGVSQNPRHKITKRGQNVTFRCDPISEHNRLYWYRQTLGQGPEFLTYFQNEAQLEKSRLLSDRFSAERPKGSFSTLEIQRTEQGDSAMYLCASSLEGSSPLHFGNGTRLTVT.

The chain recombines TRBV3-1 (or the pseudogene TRBV3-2) with TRBJ1-1; 12 nucleotides align to TRBD1. With 2 bases clipped from V and 5 bases from J, the junction kept 6 bases outside the gene matches. Germline V gives CDR1 LGHDT, CDR2 YNNKEL (reference sequence). The CDR3 consists of 16 residues. This chain's CDR3 is CASSQWGQGARTEAFF. DNA of the CDR3: TGTGCCAGCAGCCAATGGGGACAGGGGGCGCGTACTGAAGCTTTCTTT.

V and J are TRBV28 and TRBJ2-7; D gene uncertain. Trimming took off 9 bases at V and 2 bases at J, with 14 bases between the two ends. The CDR3 is 13 residues long. Germline CDR1 and CDR2: MDHEN and SYDVKM. DNA for the CDR3: TGTGCCAGTTCGGTTATTACGACCTACGAGCAGTACTTC. It is translated as CASSVITTYEQYF.

This chain connects TRBV4-1 to TRBJ2-2, with D uncertain. From germline, CDR1 is MGHRA and CDR2 YSYEKL. The CDR3 loop spans 15 amino acids. Trimming removed 1 base at V and 5 bases at J, with 11 bases between. The CDR3 nucleotides are TGCGCCAGCAGCCAAGGCGTTAGAGGAACCGGGGAGCTGTTTTTT. Its protein product is CASSQGVRGTGELFF.

The chain has TRBV3-1 (or the pseudogene TRBV3-2) and TRBJ1-2; a possible D gene is TRBD1 (5 bases). The ends were cut back, 4 bases at V and 7 bases at J, with 13 bases in the middle. Germline assignment: CDR1 LGHDT and CDR2 YNNKEL (reference sequence). The CDR3 runs 13 residues. Written as DNA, the CDR3 is TGTGCCAGCAGCCTTCGGGGGAAAGGTGGCTACACCTTC. Translation gives CASSLRGKGGYTF.

V is TRBV6-5 and J is TRBJ1-5; D is undetermined. CDR1 is MNHEY and CDR2 is SVGAGI in the germline V gene. There are 13 residues in the CDR3. Trimming left V 8 bases short and J 3 bases short, with 11 bases between. CDR3 in amino acids: CASRRSYNQPQHF. The CDR3 DNA reads TGTGCCAGCCGTAGAAGTTACAATCAGCCCCAGCATTTT.

Only a few counts were recorded for this clone. V and J are TRBV18 and TRBJ2-6, with D perhaps TRBD1 (7 bases). The CDR3 is 20 residues long. Germline assignment: CDR1 KGHSH and CDR2 LQKENI. Deletions cut 5 bases from V and 2 bases from J, with 25 bases between. DNA for the CDR3: TGTGCCAGCTCATCAGGGGGGCCGGGACTCCCGGCAACTGGGGCCAACGTCCTGACTTTC. Translating it yields CASSSGGPGLPATGANVLTF.

This clone was seen repeatedly, ten times or more. As DNA, the CDR3 is TGTGCCAGCAGCCAAGACCAGGGAGGGGGCTACACCTTC. It translates to CASSQDQGGGYTF. The chain has TRBV14 and TRBJ1-2, with D tentatively TRBD1 (5 bases). This CDR3 comprises 13 residues. Per the germline V gene, CDR1 is SGHDN and CDR2 is FVKESK. V lost 0 bases and J 8 bases, leaving 10 bases between the germline ends.

The chain combines TRBV9 with TRBJ1-6; the match to TRBD1 covers 7 bases. With 3 bases clipped from V and 5 bases from J, the junction kept 5 bases outside the gene matches. Per germline, CDR1 SGDLS and CDR2 YYNGEE. This CDR3 comprises 15 residues. For the CDR3, the DNA is TGTGCCAGCAGCGCCGGGACAGATCATAATTCACCCCTCCACTTT. The encoded protein is CASSAGTDHNSPLHF.

The chain is built from TRBV11-3 and TRBJ1-4; the D gene is possibly TRBD1 (6 bases). The CDR3 runs to 14 residues. V was clipped by 5 bases and J by 7 bases, with 14 bases between them. Germline V gives CDR1 SGHNT, CDR2 YENEEA. CDR3 sequence (DNA): TGTGCCAGCAGCCCGACGGACAGATTTGAAAAACTGTTTTTT. Translating it yields CASSPTDRFEKLFF.